The sequence of this T cell receptor beta chain was determined in a study of shared clonotypes between healthy human individuals. Profiled with immunoSEQ multiplex PCR; TCRdb holds only in-frame clones, not every one. The data hold roughly 850,000 clones, with approximately 96% observed a single time. CD45RO-negative cells were positively selected for CCR7, leaving out terminally differentiated effector memory CD45RA+ cells. The sample comprised naive CD8+ T cells sorted from blood. The receptor was derived from a man younger than 45 in good health.

The CDR3, as DNA: TGTGCCAGCGGGACCCGTCCGGATACGCAGTATTTT. Translated, it gives CASGTRPDTQYF. This rearrangement joins TRBV6-5 to TRBJ2-3, with D perhaps matching TRBD1 or TRBD2 (5 bases each). The CDR3 totals 12 residues. In germline, CDR1 is MNHEY, CDR2 SVGAGI. The V and J ends lost 8 bases and 6 bases respectively, with 12 bases between them.